Below, 22 T cell receptor beta chains from the same sample are listed, as sequenced in a study of response to subunit inactivated influenza vaccine. One entry per CDR3 protein, called by TCRdb with MiXCR from the RT-PCR reads. Of about 540,000 distinct CDR3 sequences in the sample, under 30% were seen once. Separately, the same data were catalogued under a study of T cells expressing NK-cell markers. Turning to that study: cDNA encoding TCR beta was synthesized via 5'RACE template switching incorporating UMIs.

The sequencing here drew on CD4+ T cells sorted from PBMCs, taken about 11 days after vaccination. The source is a man aged 45-60 years who received an inactivated influenza vaccine.

The gene calls are TRBV9 and TRBJ2-3; no clear D gene. Trimming removed 3 bases from V and 5 bases from J, with 10 bases in between. The CDR3 has 13 residues. Germline CDR1 and CDR2: SGDLS and YYNGEE. The CDR3 sequence is CASSAITGDTQYF. The CDR3 nucleotides read TGTGCCAGCAGCGCCATAACGGGAGATACGCAGTATTTT.

This clonotype was seen more than once but under ten times. The chain links TRBV5-1 to TRBJ2-3; no firm D call. The CDR3 has 15 residues. Trimming pared 2 bases from V and 0 bases from J, leaving 10 bases between. Germline V gives CDR1 SGHRS, CDR2 YFSETQ. CDR3 in amino acids: CASSLDHPSTDTQYF. In DNA form, the CDR3 reads TGCGCCAGCAGCTTAGACCACCCGAGCACAGATACGCAGTATTTT. Together with reference TRBV5-1 and TRBJ2-3, the CDR3 gives the full variable domain: KAGVTQTPRYLIKTRGQQVTLSCSPISGHRSVSWYQQTPGQGLQFLFEYFSETQRNKGNFPGRFSGRQFSNSRSEMNVSTLELGDSALYLCASSLDHPSTDTQYFGPGTRLTVL.

This rearrangement joins TRBV28 to TRBJ2-1, with D unresolved. The V and J ends lost 7 bases and 13 bases respectively, with 17 bases between them. The CDR3 runs to 12 residues. Germline-derived CDR1 and CDR2 are MDHEN and SYDVKM. CDR3 sequence: CASTGLGNSQFF. The CDR3 DNA is TGTGCCAGCACCGGTTTAGGGAACAGCCAGTTCTTC.

Many counts were recorded for this clonotype. The chain couples TRBV28 to TRBJ2-7; weak D call: TRBD2 (6 bases). Germline assignment: CDR1 MDHEN and CDR2 SYDVKM. V gave up 7 bases and J gave up 7 bases, with 17 bases separating them. This CDR3 is built from 13 residues. The CDR3 nucleotides read TGTGCCAGCAACCCCTCGGACGGGAGAGAGCAGTACTTC. It encodes CASNPSDGREQYF.

This clonotype has at least ten counts. The J gene is TRBJ2-3, the V gene TRBV9, with a weak D call TRBD2 (5 bases). The CDR3 is made up of 17 amino acids. Germline values: CDR1 SGDLS, CDR2 YYNGEE. The V gene lost 1 base and the J gene lost 2 bases, with 17 bases spanning the gap. The CDR3 reads CASSVSSRAQTTDTQYF. CDR3 bases: TGTGCCAGCAGCGTATCATCGCGGGCCCAAACCACAGATACGCAGTATTTT.

Points on this clonotype: The junction shows a germline mismatch at one end, possibly a read error. The chain uses TRBV6-1 and TRBJ2-1, with D possibly being TRBD1 (5 bases). Germline CDR1 and CDR2: MNHNS and SASEGT. There are 16 residues in the CDR3. CDR3 nucleotide sequence: TGTGCCAGCAGCGAAGCAATCGGTCAGGGTGACAATGAGCAGTTCTTC. It specifies CASSEAIGQGDNEQFF.

The chain recombines TRBV11-2 with TRBJ2-1; 9 nucleotides align to TRBD1. Germline lookup yields CDR1 SGHAT and CDR2 FQNNGV. With 0 bases clipped from V and 2 bases from J, the junction kept 8 bases outside the gene matches. The CDR3 extends over 18 amino acids. The CDR3 here is CASSLEGFGTGPYNEQFF. The CDR3 DNA sequence: TGTGCCAGCAGCTTAGAGGGCTTCGGGACAGGGCCCTACAATGAGCAGTTCTTC.

V and J are TRBV20-1 and TRBJ1-6; 7 bases agree with TRBD1. With V trimmed by 0 bases and J by 9 bases, 14 bases remained unmatched. The CDR3 has 17 residues. Germline CDR1 DFQATT, CDR2 SNEGSKA (reference sequence). The CDR3 DNA follows: TGCAGTGCTAGAGACAGGACAGGCGATCGACAATTTTCACCCCTCCACTTT. Its protein product is CSARDRTGDRQFSPLHF.

J is TRBJ2-2 and V is TRBV28; perhaps TRBD1 as D (6 bases). Germline V gives CDR1 MDHEN, CDR2 SYDVKM. The V and J ends lost 5 bases and 5 bases respectively, with 15 bases between them. This CDR3 is 15 amino acids long. CDR3 region: CASSTIWTATGELFF. For the CDR3, the DNA is TGTGCCAGCAGTACCATTTGGACAGCGACCGGGGAGCTGTTTTTT.

The table lists this clonotype with a few counts. The V gene is TRBV20-1, the J gene TRBJ2-7; TRBD2 might be the D (5 bases). This CDR3 region has 15 residues. Germline V gene sequence: CDR1 DFQATT, CDR2 SNEGSKA (reference sequence). Trimming removed 0 bases from V and 0 bases from J, with 12 bases in between. CDR3 amino acids: CSARDGRDVSYEQYF. CDR3 in DNA: TGCAGTGCTAGAGATGGACGGGATGTCTCCTACGAGCAGTACTTC.

This clonotype came up a few times. V is TRBV29-1 and J is TRBJ2-1, with 10 bases that match TRBD1. The CDR3 is made up of 15 amino acids. V dropped 6 bases and J dropped 1; count of bases not matched to a gene: 6. Germline-derived CDR1 and CDR2 are SQVTM and ANQGSEA. The CDR3 nucleotides read TGCAGCGTCGAGGGACAGGGGCGATCCTACAATGAGCAGTTCTTC. It encodes CSVEGQGRSYNEQFF.

The chain employs TRBV5-1 and TRBJ2-2; perhaps TRBD1 as D (5 bases). V lost 0 bases and J 3 bases, leaving 9 bases between the germline ends. The CDR3 contains 15 residues. Germline CDR1 reads SGHRS; CDR2 reads YFSETQ. The CDR3 bases are TGCGCCAGCAGCTTGGCCTTAGGGGACACCGGGGAGCTGTTTTTT. Protein sequence: CASSLALGDTGELFF.

V usage is TRBV11-2 and J usage is TRBJ2-1; 16 positions match TRBD2. V lost 0 bases, J lost 9 bases, and 8 bases stayed unmatched. Germline V CDR1 and CDR2: SGHAT, FQNNGV. This CDR3 is 18 amino acids long. In DNA, the CDR3 is TGTGCCAGCAGCTTAGAGGCCGGGACTAGCGGGGGGGCCGCTGAGCAGTTCTTC. Translating it yields CASSLEAGTSGGAAEQFF.

This clonotype was counted a few times. J is TRBJ1-1 and V is TRBV28; D unclear. The CDR3 runs 14 residues. Germline CDR1 and CDR2: MDHEN and SYDVKM. The germline V and J ends were trimmed by 1 base and 3 bases, with 9 bases remaining between them. The CDR3 loop is CASSLFLPDTEAFF. In DNA, the CDR3 is TGTGCCAGCAGTTTATTTTTACCAGACACTGAAGCTTTCTTT.

The V call is TRBV7-2, the J call TRBJ2-7; D is unclear. Germline assignment: CDR1 SGHTA and CDR2 FQGNSA. The CDR3 runs to 12 residues. Trimming removed 0 bases at V and 6 bases at J, with 6 bases between. CDR3 amino acids: CASSLAIGEQYF. The CDR3 nucleotides are TGTGCCAGCAGCTTAGCGATTGGCGAGCAGTACTTC.

The chain uses TRBV7-2 and TRBJ1-1; no firm D call. The CDR3 covers 14 residues. Germline V gives CDR1 SGHTA, CDR2 FQGNSA. V was trimmed by 0 bases and J by 2 bases, leaving 7 bases between them. For the CDR3, the DNA is TGTGCCAGCAGCTTAGCGCTAGTAAACACTGAAGCTTTCTTT. This encodes CASSLALVNTEAFF.

The rearrangement uses TRBV7-8 and TRBJ2-1, with D possibly TRBD2 on 6 matching bases. The V end was cut by 2 bases, the J end by 6 bases, with 23 bases between. The V gene's germline CDR1 is SGHVS and CDR2 FQNEAQ. This CDR3 is built from 18 residues. In DNA form, the CDR3 reads TGTGCCAGCAGCTTAAAGTCCAGGGCACTAGCCATCGGCAATGAGCAGTTCTTC. This gives the protein CASSLKSRALAIGNEQFF. The full variable domain, with the rest looked up from reference TRBV7-8 and TRBJ2-1, is GAGVSQSPRYKVAKRGQDVALRCDPISGHVSLFWYQQALGQGPEFLTYFQNEAQLDKSGLPSDRFFAERPEGSVSTLKIQRTQQEDSAVYLCASSLKSRALAIGNEQFFGPGTRLTVL.

This clonotype was seen a few times. For the CDR3, the DNA is TGCAGTGCTAGCGTGAGCTCCTACGAGCAGTACTTC. Amino acids: CSASVSSYEQYF. The chain couples TRBV20-1 to TRBJ2-7; no clear D. The CDR3 is 12 amino acids. The germline CDR1 and CDR2 sequences are DFQATT and SNEGSKA (reference sequence). The ends were cut back, 3 bases at V and 0 bases at J, with 6 bases in the middle.

This chain uses TRBV7-2 with TRBJ2-5, with no clear D. The germline gives CDR1 SGHTA, CDR2 FQGNSA. There are 15 residues in the CDR3. V was clipped by 1 base and J by 2 bases, with 11 bases between them. The DNA for the CDR3 is TGTGCCAGCAGCTTAGGGTCTACTAAACAAGAGACCCAGTACTTC. It translates to CASSLGSTKQETQYF.

This clonotype turned up a few times. The chain recombines TRBV6-5 with TRBJ2-4; 7 bases line up with TRBD2. Germline V CDR1 and CDR2: MNHEY, SVGAGI. The ends lost 0 bases at V and 7 bases at J; junction bases unmatched: 12. The CDR3 is made up of 17 amino acids. The CDR3: CASSYSIGEGHLNIQYF. The DNA of the CDR3 is TGTGCCAGCAGTTACTCGATCGGGGAGGGCCACTTGAACATTCAGTACTTC.

This clonotype showed up just a few times. The chain is built from TRBV7-9 and TRBJ2-7; 7 bases map to TRBD2. Germline lookup yields CDR1 SEHNR and CDR2 FQNEAQ (reference sequence). The CDR3 covers 15 residues. V gave up 5 bases and J gave up 5 bases; unmatched junction bases: 12. In nucleotides, the CDR3 is TGTGCCAGCAGCCTCGCCGGGGGGAGAGTCGACGAGCAGTACTTC. Amino acids: CASSLAGGRVDEQYF. The full variable domain, its missing parts supplied by reference TRBV7-9 and TRBJ2-7, is DTGVSQNPRHKITKRGQNVTFRCDPISEHNRLYWYRQTLGQGPEFLTYFQNEAQLEKSRLLSDRFSAERPKGSFSTLEIQRTEQGDSAMYLCASSLAGGRVDEQYFGPGTRLTVT.

The CDR3 is CASSFPHQPQHF. The CDR3 DNA follows: TGTGCCAGCAGTTTTCCCCATCAGCCCCAGCATTTT. The chain links TRBV12-3 or TRBV12-4 to TRBJ1-5; D is ambiguous. V lost 3 bases and J 5 bases, leaving 5 bases between the germline ends. This CDR3 contains 12 residues.